The 13 T cell receptor beta chains listed next were all sequenced from one sample in a study of blood T cell repertoires in COVID-19 (dated by TCRdb to 2019 to 2021). Library preparation employed the immunoSEQ multiplex PCR assay. TCRdb carries this immuneACCESS record with in-frame sequences only. Its versions omit some clonotypes, under half of them owing to an unresolved V gene in the studies checked, with the rest unexplained. The sample yields tens of thousands of clones; roughly nine tenths were counted once. The top ten clones comprise approximately 2.2% of the sample. The sequenced sample was peripheral blood. The receptors come from a man in his fifties with acute or convalescent COVID-19.

The V call is TRBV7-9, the J call TRBJ2-3; TRBD1 aligns across 9 bases. Germline V gives CDR1 SEHNR, CDR2 FQNEAQ (reference sequence). The CDR3 totals 13 residues. V lost 8 bases and J lost 5; bases outside the gene matches: 5. The CDR3 sequence: CASSGQGQDTQYF. DNA of the CDR3: TGTGCCAGCTCGGGACAGGGTCAAGATACGCAGTATTTT.

The genes are TRBV4-3 and TRBJ1-6, with unresolved D. V gave up 0 bases and J gave up 10 bases, with 10 bases separating them. The germline gives CDR1 LGHNA, CDR2 YSLEER. The length of the CDR3 is 14 residues. CDR3 loop: CASSQDYEGSPLHF. The CDR3 coding sequence is TGCGCCAGCAGCCAAGATTATGAGGGATCACCCCTCCACTTT.

This chain joins TRBV19 and TRBJ2-5, with D tentatively TRBD1 (6 bases). The CDR3 totals 12 residues. The V gene lost 6 bases and the J gene lost 5 bases, with 10 bases spanning the gap. Germline V lookup: CDR1 LNHDA, CDR2 SQIVND (reference sequence). This CDR3 reads CASSRGGETQYF. The CDR3, as DNA: TGTGCCAGTAGCAGGGGCGGGGAGACCCAGTACTTC.

This rearrangement joins TRBV9 to TRBJ2-2; D unclear. This CDR3 is built from 17 residues. The V gene's germline CDR1 is SGDLS and CDR2 YYNGEE. The V and J ends lost 0 bases and 1 base respectively, with 13 bases between them. The CDR3 reads CASSVVSVLRNTGELFF. The CDR3 bases are TGTGCCAGCAGCGTAGTGAGTGTACTACGGAACACCGGGGAGCTGTTTTTT.

The chain recombines TRBV6-6 with TRBJ1-1; D is unclear. The germline V gene encodes CDR1 MNHNY and CDR2 SVGAGI (reference sequence). The CDR3 sequence is 15 residues long. Trimming shortened V by 6 bases and J by 7 bases, and 21 bases separated the two germline ends. This CDR3 reads CASSPIRSGSDEAFF. CDR3 sequence (DNA): TGTGCCAGCAGCCCCATTCGCTCGGGGTCGGATGAAGCTTTCTTT.

This clone has only a few counts. This chain links TRBV7-2 with TRBJ1-2; 9 bases line up with TRBD1. The CDR3 loop spans 14 amino acids. J lost 4 bases, V lost 5 bases, and 5 bases had no gene match. In germline, CDR1 is SGHTA, CDR2 FQGNSA. CDR3 in amino acids: CASSIDRGGYGYTF. The CDR3, as DNA: TGTGCCAGCAGCATCGACAGGGGGGGCTATGGCTACACCTTC.

The V and J genes are TRBV3-1 (or the pseudogene TRBV3-2) and TRBJ1-4; tentative D call: TRBD1 (6 bases). Germline V gene sequence: CDR1 LGHDT, CDR2 YNNKEL (reference sequence). The length of the CDR3 is 15 residues. The V and J ends lost 3 bases and 8 bases respectively, with 16 bases between them. The CDR3 loop is CASSHGQTSLEKLFF. In nucleotides, the CDR3 is TGTGCCAGCAGCCACGGACAGACGTCTTTGGAAAAACTGTTTTTT.

This chain links TRBV7-9 with TRBJ2-2, with D possibly TRBD1 on 6 matching bases. The CDR3 sequence is 15 residues long. Trimming removed 4 bases at V and 5 bases at J, with 14 bases between. Germline loops: CDR1 SEHNR, CDR2 FQNEAQ (reference sequence). The CDR3 here is CASSSLDRRTGELFF. For the CDR3, the DNA is TGTGCCAGCAGCTCCTTAGACAGGCGGACCGGGGAGCTGTTTTTT.

The genes are TRBV3-1 (or the pseudogene TRBV3-2) and TRBJ1-1, with D unclear. The CDR3 is 12 residues long. Germline CDR1 reads LGHDT; CDR2 reads YNNKEL (reference sequence). V lost 4 bases and J 11 bases, leaving 14 bases between the germline ends. This CDR3 is CASSPEGRPAFF. The CDR3 DNA reads TGTGCCAGCAGCCCAGAGGGCAGACCGGCTTTCTTT.

This chain links TRBV5-6 with TRBJ2-1; TRBD2 agrees at 11 bases. The CDR3 is made up of 19 amino acids. In germline, CDR1 is SGHDT, CDR2 YYEEEE. With 4 bases clipped from V and 4 bases from J, the junction kept 16 bases outside the gene matches. CDR3 bases: TGTGCCAGCAGCCCGACCTTACTAGCGGGAGTAGTTGGGTACAATGAGCAGTTCTTC. Protein sequence: CASSPTLLAGVVGYNEQFF.

V is TRBV29-1 and J is TRBJ1-2; D uncertain. The CDR3 has 13 residues. Trimming stripped 3 bases from V and 3 bases from J, with 11 bases between. From germline, CDR1 is SQVTM and CDR2 ANQGSEA. The CDR3 is CSVEVARDYGYTF. CDR3 coding DNA: TGCAGCGTTGAGGTCGCCCGCGACTATGGCTACACCTTC. Supplemented by reference TRBV29-1 and TRBJ1-2, the full variable domain reads SAVISQKPSRDICQRGTSLTIQCQVDSQVTMMFWYRQQPGQSLTLIATANQGSEATYESGFVIDKFPISRPNLTFSTLTVSNMSPEDSSIYLCSVEVARDYGYTFGSGTRLTVV.

The chain couples TRBV4-2 to TRBJ2-1; D ambiguous. Germline loops: CDR1 LGHNA, CDR2 YNFKEQ. Trimming removed 3 bases at V and 3 bases at J, with 9 bases between. The CDR3 totals 14 residues. The CDR3, as DNA: TGTGCCAGCAGCCATCCGGAGATCTACAATGAGCAGTTCTTC. Protein: CASSHPEIYNEQFF.

This chain links TRBV27 with TRBJ2-1; TRBD2 aligns across 12 bases. There are 16 residues in the CDR3. Germline CDR1 and CDR2: MNHEY and SMNVEV (reference sequence). With 5 bases clipped from V and 4 bases from J, the junction kept 6 bases outside the gene matches. The DNA for the CDR3 is TGTGCCAGCAGTAGACTAGCGGGAGAGAATTACAATGAGCAGTTCTTC. Translating it yields CASSRLAGENYNEQFF.